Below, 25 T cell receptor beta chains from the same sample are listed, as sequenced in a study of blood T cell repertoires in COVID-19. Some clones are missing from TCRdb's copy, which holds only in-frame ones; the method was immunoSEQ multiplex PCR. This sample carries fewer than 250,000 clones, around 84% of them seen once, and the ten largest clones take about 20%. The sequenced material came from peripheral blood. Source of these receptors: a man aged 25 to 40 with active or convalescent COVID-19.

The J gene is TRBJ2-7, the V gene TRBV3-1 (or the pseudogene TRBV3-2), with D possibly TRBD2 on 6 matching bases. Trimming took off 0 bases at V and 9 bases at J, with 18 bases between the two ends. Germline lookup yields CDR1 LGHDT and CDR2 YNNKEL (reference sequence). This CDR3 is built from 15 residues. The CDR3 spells CASSQDSGGIRGQYF. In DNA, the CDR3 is TGTGCCAGCAGCCAAGATTCCGGGGGTATACGAGGGCAGTACTTC.

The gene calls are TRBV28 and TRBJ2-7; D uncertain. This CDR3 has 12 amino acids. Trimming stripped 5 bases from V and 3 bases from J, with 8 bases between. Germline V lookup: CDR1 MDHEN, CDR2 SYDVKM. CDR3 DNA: TGTGCCAGCAGTGACACCAGCTACGAGCAGTACTTC. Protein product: CASSDTSYEQYF.

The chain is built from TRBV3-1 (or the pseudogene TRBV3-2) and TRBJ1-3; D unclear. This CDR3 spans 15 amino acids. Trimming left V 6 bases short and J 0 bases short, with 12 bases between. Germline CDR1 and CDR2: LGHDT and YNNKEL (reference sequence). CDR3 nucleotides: TGTGCCAGCAGAGCCGACACACCCTCTGGAAACACCATATATTTT. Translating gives CASRADTPSGNTIYF.

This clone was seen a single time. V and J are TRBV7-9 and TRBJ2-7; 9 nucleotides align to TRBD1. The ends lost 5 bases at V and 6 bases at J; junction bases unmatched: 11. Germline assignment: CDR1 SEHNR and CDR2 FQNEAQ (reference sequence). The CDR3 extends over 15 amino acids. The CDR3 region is CASSPGGTGRFEQYF. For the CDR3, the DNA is TGTGCCAGCAGCCCTGGGGGGACAGGGAGGTTCGAGCAGTACTTC. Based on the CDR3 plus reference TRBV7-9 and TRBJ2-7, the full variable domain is DTGVSQNPRHKITKRGQNVTFRCDPISEHNRLYWYRQTLGQGPEFLTYFQNEAQLEKSRLLSDRFSAERPKGSFSTLEIQRTEQGDSAMYLCASSPGGTGRFEQYFGPGTRLTVT.

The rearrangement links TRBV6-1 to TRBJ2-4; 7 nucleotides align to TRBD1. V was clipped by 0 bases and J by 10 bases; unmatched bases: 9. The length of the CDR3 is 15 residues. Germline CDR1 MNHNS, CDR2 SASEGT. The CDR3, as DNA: TGTGCCAGCAGTGAAGCCGCAGGGGGACCCGATATTCAGTACTTC. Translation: CASSEAAGGPDIQYF.

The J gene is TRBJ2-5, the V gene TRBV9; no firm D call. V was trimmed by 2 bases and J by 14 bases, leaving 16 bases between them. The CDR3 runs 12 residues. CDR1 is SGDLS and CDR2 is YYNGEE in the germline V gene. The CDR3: CASSVLFRELYF. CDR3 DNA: TGTGCCAGCAGCGTCCTATTCCGCGAGCTTTACTTC.

CDR3 in DNA: TGTGCCAGCAGCCAGGGACTTTATGGGACCCAGTACTTC. This codes for CASSQGLYGTQYF. The chain employs TRBV7-2 and TRBJ2-5; a possible D gene is TRBD2 (6 bases). V was cut by 5 bases and J by 7 bases, with 14 bases left in between. Germline loops: CDR1 SGHTA, CDR2 FQGNSA. This CDR3 has 13 amino acids.

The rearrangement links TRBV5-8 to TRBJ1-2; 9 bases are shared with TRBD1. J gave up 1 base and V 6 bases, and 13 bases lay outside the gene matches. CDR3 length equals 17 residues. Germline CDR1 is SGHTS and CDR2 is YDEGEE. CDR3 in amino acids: CASTPKDRGDGNYGYTF. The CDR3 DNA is TGTGCCAGCACCCCTAAGGACAGGGGAGATGGTAACTATGGCTACACCTTC.

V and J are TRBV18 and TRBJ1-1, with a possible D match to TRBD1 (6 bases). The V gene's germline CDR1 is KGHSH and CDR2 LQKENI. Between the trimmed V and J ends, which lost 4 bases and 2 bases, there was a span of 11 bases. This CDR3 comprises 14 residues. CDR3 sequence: CASSLSGTNTEAFF. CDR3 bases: TGTGCCAGCTCACTTTCCGGGACAAACACTGAAGCTTTCTTT.

The CDR3 sequence: CASSYPGQFEAFF. CDR3 sequence (DNA): TGTGCCAGCAGTTATCCGGGACAGTTTGAAGCTTTCTTT. The chain links TRBV6-6 to TRBJ1-1, with 7 nucleotides matching TRBD1. Germline CDR1 and CDR2: MNHNY and SVGAGI (reference sequence). J lost 7 bases, V lost 3 bases, and 5 bases had no gene match. The CDR3 totals 13 residues.

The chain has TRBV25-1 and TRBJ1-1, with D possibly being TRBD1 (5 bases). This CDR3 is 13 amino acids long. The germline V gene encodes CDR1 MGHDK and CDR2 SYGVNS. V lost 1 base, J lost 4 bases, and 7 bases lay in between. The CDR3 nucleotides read TGTGCCAGCAGTGAATCAGGGTTCACTGAAGCTTTCTTT. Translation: CASSESGFTEAFF. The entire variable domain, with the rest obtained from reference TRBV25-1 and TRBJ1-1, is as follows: EADIYQTPRYLVIGTGKKITLECSQTMGHDKMYWYQQDPGMELHLIHYSYGVNSTEKGDLSSESTVSRIRTEHFPLTLESARPSHTSQYLCASSESGFTEAFFGQGTRLTVV.

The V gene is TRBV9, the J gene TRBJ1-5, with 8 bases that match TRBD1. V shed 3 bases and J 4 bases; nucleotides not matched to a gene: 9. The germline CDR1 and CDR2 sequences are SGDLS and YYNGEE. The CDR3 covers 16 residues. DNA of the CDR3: TGTGCCAGCAGCGCCGGGACAGGCCTCCAAAATCAGCCCCAGCATTTT. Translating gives CASSAGTGLQNQPQHF.

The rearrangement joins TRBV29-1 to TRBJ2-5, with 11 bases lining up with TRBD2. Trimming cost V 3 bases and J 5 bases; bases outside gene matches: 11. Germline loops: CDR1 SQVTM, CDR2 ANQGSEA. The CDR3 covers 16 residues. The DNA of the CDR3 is TGCAGCGTTGACGGGATTAGCGGGAGGGCCGAGGAGACCCAGTACTTC. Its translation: CSVDGISGRAEETQYF.

The CDR3 here is CASSRSTGRGYGYTF. The CDR3 bases are TGTGCCAGCAGTCGATCGACAGGGAGAGGCTATGGCTACACCTTC. The rearrangement links TRBV6-2 or TRBV6-3 to TRBJ1-2, with TRBD1 matching over 7 bases. This CDR3 is built from 15 residues. Trimming took 5 bases from V and 4 from J; bases not matched to a gene: 10. Germline assignment: CDR1 MNHEY and CDR2 SVGEGT.

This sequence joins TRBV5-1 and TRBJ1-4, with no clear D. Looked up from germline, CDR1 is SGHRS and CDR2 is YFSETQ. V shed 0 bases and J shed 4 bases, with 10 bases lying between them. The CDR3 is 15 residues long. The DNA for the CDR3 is TGCGCCAGCAGCTTGGGTTCTCTAAATAATGAAAAACTGTTTTTT. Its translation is CASSLGSLNNEKLFF.

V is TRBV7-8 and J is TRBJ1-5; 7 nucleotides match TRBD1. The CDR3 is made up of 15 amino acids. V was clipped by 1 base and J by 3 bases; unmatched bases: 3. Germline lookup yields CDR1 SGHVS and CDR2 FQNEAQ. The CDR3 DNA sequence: TGTGCCAGCAGCTTAGGGACAGGTTTCAATCAGCCCCAGCATTTT. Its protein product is CASSLGTGFNQPQHF.

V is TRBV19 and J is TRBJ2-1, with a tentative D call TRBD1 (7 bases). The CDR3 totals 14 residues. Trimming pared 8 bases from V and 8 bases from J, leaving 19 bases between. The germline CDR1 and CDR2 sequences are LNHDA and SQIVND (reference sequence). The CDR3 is CASRGNRGRDEQFF. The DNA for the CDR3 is TGTGCCAGTCGCGGGAACAGGGGTCGCGATGAGCAGTTCTTC.

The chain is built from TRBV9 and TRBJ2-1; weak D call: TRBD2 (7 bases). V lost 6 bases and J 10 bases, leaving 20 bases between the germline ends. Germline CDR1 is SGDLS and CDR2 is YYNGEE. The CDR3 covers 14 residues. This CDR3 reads CASTPSGGLREQFF. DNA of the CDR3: TGTGCCAGCACCCCATCCGGGGGGCTCCGGGAGCAGTTCTTC.

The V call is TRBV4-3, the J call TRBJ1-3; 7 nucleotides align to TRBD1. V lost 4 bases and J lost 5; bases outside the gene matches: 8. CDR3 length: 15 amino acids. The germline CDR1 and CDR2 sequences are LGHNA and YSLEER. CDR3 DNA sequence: TGCGCCAGCAGCCGGTCGACAGGGAGTAGAAACACCATATATTTT. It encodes CASSRSTGSRNTIYF.

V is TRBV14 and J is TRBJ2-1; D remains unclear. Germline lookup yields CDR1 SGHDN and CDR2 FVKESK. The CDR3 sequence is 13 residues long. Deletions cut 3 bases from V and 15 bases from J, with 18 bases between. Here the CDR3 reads CASSQVVGDGRFF. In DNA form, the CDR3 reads TGTGCCAGCAGCCAGGTAGTGGGCGACGGCCGGTTCTTC. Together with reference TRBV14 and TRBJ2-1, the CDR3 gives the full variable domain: EAGVTQFPSHSVIEKGQTVTLRCDPISGHDNLYWYRRVMGKEIKFLLHFVKESKQDESGMPNNRFLAERTGGTYSTLKVQPAELEDSGVYFCASSQVVGDGRFFGPGTRLTVL.

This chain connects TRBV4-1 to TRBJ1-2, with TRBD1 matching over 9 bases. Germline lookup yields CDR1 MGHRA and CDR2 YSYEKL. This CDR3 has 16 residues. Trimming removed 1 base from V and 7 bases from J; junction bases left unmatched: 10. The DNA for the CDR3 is TGCGCCAGCAGCCAAGCGGGACAGGGTTTTGTAGGTGGCTACACCTTC. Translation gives CASSQAGQGFVGGYTF.

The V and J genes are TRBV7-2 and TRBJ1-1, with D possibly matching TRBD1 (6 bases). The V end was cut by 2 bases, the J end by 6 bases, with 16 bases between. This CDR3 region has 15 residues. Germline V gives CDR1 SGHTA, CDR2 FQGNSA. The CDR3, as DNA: TGTGCCAGCAGCTTACATGGGACGGGGGGCGCTGAAGCTTTCTTT. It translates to CASSLHGTGGAEAFF.

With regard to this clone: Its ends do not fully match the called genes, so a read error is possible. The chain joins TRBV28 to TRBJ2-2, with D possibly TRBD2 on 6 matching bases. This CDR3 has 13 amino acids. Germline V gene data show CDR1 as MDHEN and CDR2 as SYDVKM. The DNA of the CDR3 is TGTGCCAGCAGGCACGGGGGACCCGGGAAGCTGTTTTTT. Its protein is CASRHGGPGKLFF.

The CDR3 region is CASAYSGRRGYEAFF. DNA of the CDR3: TGTGCCAGCGCATATAGCGGGAGACGCGGCTATGAAGCTTTCTTT. This rearrangement joins TRBV28 to TRBJ1-1, with D hard to call. V was shortened by 8 bases and J by 7 bases, with 23 bases between the two germline ends. Germline loops: CDR1 MDHEN, CDR2 SYDVKM. This CDR3 spans 15 amino acids.

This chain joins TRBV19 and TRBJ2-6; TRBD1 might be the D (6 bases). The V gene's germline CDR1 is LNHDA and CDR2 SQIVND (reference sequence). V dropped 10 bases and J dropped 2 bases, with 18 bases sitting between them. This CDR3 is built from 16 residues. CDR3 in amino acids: CATNRDNSPGANVLTF. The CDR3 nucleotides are TGTGCCACAAACCGGGACAACTCCCCTGGGGCCAACGTCCTGACTTTC.